This T cell receptor beta chain was obtained from a study of blood T cell repertoires in COVID-19. Study information: Sources were T cells, B-cell-depleted T cells, or PBMCs; the material itself was cDNA or gDNA.

CDR3 length equals 14 residues. CDR1 and CDR2 (germline): MNHEY, SVGEGT. Trimming cost V 0 bases and J 5 bases, with 7 bases left between them. Repertoires were generated with immunoSEQ multiplex PCR, while TCRdb's copy carries only in-frame clones and drops some. This table has 120,000 to 150,000 clones, about 86% appearing once. The sequenced sample was peripheral blood. The sequence was collected from a woman aged 60 to 75 with acute or convalescent COVID-19. The rearrangement links TRBV6-2 or TRBV6-3 to TRBJ2-2, with D maybe TRBD2 (6 bases). The CDR3 spells CASSYSRGTGELFF. The CDR3 region has the DNA TGTGCCAGCAGTTACTCGCGGGGTACCGGGGAGCTGTTTTTT.